The 16 T cell receptor beta chains in this list originate from one sample, sequenced in a study of blood T cell repertoires in COVID-19. Method: immunoSEQ multiplex PCR; TCRdb's copy keeps in-frame clones and lacks some. The repertoire holds under 200,000 clones, approximately 80% seen once, with about a tenth in the top ten. Sequencing used peripheral blood. These receptor sequences come from a woman older than 75 with active or convalescent COVID-19.

The V gene is TRBV11-2, the J gene TRBJ1-4, with TRBD1 as a possible D gene (5 bases). Trimming left V 4 bases short and J 6 bases short, with 15 bases between. The CDR3 is made up of 15 amino acids. Germline V CDR1 and CDR2: SGHAT, FQNNGV. The CDR3 region has the DNA TGTGCCAGCAGCTCGGGCGGGGCGCGGGATGAAAAACTGTTTTTT. It is translated as CASSSGGARDEKLFF.

This clone was detected a few times. The rearrangement uses TRBV3-1 (or the pseudogene TRBV3-2) and TRBJ2-1, with D perhaps matching TRBD1 (7 bases). Germline V CDR1 and CDR2: LGHDT, YNNKEL (reference sequence). CDR3 length: 17 amino acids. Trimming removed 3 bases from V and 8 bases from J, with 23 bases in between. CDR3 amino acids: CASSQPQGGDGNDEQFF. The CDR3 DNA sequence: TGTGCCAGCAGCCAGCCTCAGGGGGGTGACGGCAATGATGAGCAGTTCTTC.

This clone was recorded only once. J is TRBJ2-2 and V is TRBV10-2; the D gene is possibly TRBD1 (7 bases). Between the trimmed V and J ends, which lost 7 bases and 6 bases, there was a span of 24 bases. The CDR3 is 17 residues long. Per the germline V gene, CDR1 is WSHSY and CDR2 is SAAADI. CDR3: CASTFLRDRGPSGELFF. The CDR3 region has the DNA TGCGCCAGCACCTTCCTGCGGGACAGAGGGCCCTCCGGGGAGCTGTTTTTT.

V is TRBV15 and J is TRBJ2-1, with 11 bases lining up with TRBD2. J was trimmed by 4 bases and V by 0 bases; bases with no gene match: 5. The germline V gene encodes CDR1 LNHNV and CDR2 YYDKDF (reference sequence). The CDR3 spans 17 residues. The CDR3 DNA sequence: TGTGCCACCAGCAGAGATGGGCTAGCGGGGGGTTACAATGAGCAGTTCTTC. It is translated as CATSRDGLAGGYNEQFF.

The J gene is TRBJ2-3, the V gene TRBV15, with TRBD2 matching over 12 bases. Germline CDR1 and CDR2: LNHNV and YYDKDF (reference sequence). The CDR3 spans 18 residues. Unmatched junction bases numbered 7, after V lost 1 base and J lost 2 bases. The CDR3 spells CATSRGLTSGGPTDTQYF. In DNA, the CDR3 is TGTGCCACCAGCAGAGGACTGACTAGCGGGGGCCCCACAGATACGCAGTATTTT.

V usage is TRBV5-1 and J usage is TRBJ1-5; TRBD1 matches at 10 bases. This CDR3 contains 13 residues. CDR1 SGHRS and CDR2 YFSETQ come from the germline V gene. Trimming at V came to 3 bases and at J to 7 bases, leaving 1 base not matched to a gene. The CDR3 loop is CASSWDRGQPQHF. As DNA, the CDR3 is TGCGCCAGCAGCTGGGACAGGGGACAGCCCCAGCATTTT.

The chain uses TRBV9 and TRBJ2-4; no clear D gene. Trimming cost V 0 bases and J 8 bases, with 15 bases left between them. Germline V gives CDR1 SGDLS, CDR2 YYNGEE. The CDR3 loop spans 15 amino acids. The DNA for the CDR3 is TGTGCCAGCAGCGTAGCTCAGGCACCCCAGGACATTCAGTACTTC. It is translated as CASSVAQAPQDIQYF. Full variable domain (outside the CDR3, taken from reference TRBV9 and TRBJ2-4): DSGVTQTPKHLITATGQRVTLRCSPRSGDLSVYWYQQSLDQGLQFLIQYYNGEERAKGNILERFSAQQFPDLHSELNLSSLELGDSALYFCASSVAQAPQDIQYFGAGTRLSVL.

This clone is a singleton in its sample. The chain carries TRBV29-1 and TRBJ1-3; no reliable D call. V gave up 7 bases and J gave up 1 base, with 8 bases separating them. CDR1 is SQVTM, CDR2 ANQGSEA, per germline. CDR3 length: 12 amino acids. The CDR3 bases are TGCAGCGCTTCAACTTCTGGAAACACCATATATTTT. Amino acid sequence: CSASTSGNTIYF.

In this sample, this clone turned up a few times. The chain combines TRBV5-4 with TRBJ1-2; 7 bases map to TRBD1. The CDR3 contains 13 residues. CDR1 and CDR2 from the germline V gene are SGHNT and YYREEE (reference sequence). With V trimmed by 2 bases and J by 5 bases, 3 bases remained unmatched. The CDR3 protein is CASSFQGEYGYTF. The CDR3 coding sequence is TGTGCCAGCAGCTTCCAGGGGGAATATGGCTACACCTTC.

The genes are TRBV10-1 and TRBJ1-4; TRBD1 might be the D (5 bases). This CDR3 is built from 14 residues. The germline gives CDR1 WNHNN, CDR2 SYGVQD (reference sequence). The V and J ends lost 2 bases and 10 bases respectively, with 14 bases between them. The DNA for the CDR3 is TGCGCCAGCAGTGAGAATCAGGGCCCTGGAAAACTGTTTTTT. It is translated as CASSENQGPGKLFF.

The chain joins TRBV7-2 to TRBJ1-5; the D gene is possibly TRBD1 (5 bases). CDR3 length: 15 amino acids. V lost 6 bases, J lost 0 bases, and 12 bases lay in between. The germline V gene encodes CDR1 SGHTA and CDR2 FQGNSA. Here the CDR3 DNA reads TGTGCCAGCAGACCCGGAGGGGTTAGCAATCAGCCCCAGCATTTT. This gives the protein CASRPGGVSNQPQHF.

The chain joins TRBV7-2 to TRBJ1-3; D possibly corresponds to TRBD1 (6 bases). The CDR3 is made up of 16 amino acids. Per the germline V gene, CDR1 is SGHTA and CDR2 is FQGNSA. V lost 1 base to trimming and J lost 0 bases, with 10 bases between them. The CDR3 DNA reads as TGTGCCAGCAGCTTAGGACAGGCAGACTCTGGAAACACCATATATTTT. Residues: CASSLGQADSGNTIYF.

The chain has TRBV11-2 and TRBJ2-5, with 11 bases that match TRBD2. The CDR3 extends over 15 amino acids. Germline V CDR1 and CDR2: SGHAT, FQNNGV. V gave up 2 bases and J gave up 5 bases; unmatched junction bases: 4. The CDR3 here is CASSLIAGGRETQYF. DNA of the CDR3: TGTGCCAGCAGCTTAATAGCGGGGGGGCGGGAGACCCAGTACTTC.

This chain joins TRBV21-1 and TRBJ1-2; the D call TRBD1 from the table was never checked on the DNA. TRBV21-1 has pseudogene status. The CDR3 extends over 17 amino acids. CDR3 in amino acids: CASSSFRDRALSYGYTF. The CDR3 DNA is TGTGCCAGCAGCTCCTTCCGGGACAGGGCCCTTTCCTATGGCTACACCTTC.

The CDR3, as DNA: TGTGCCAGCAGTCGAATGGGGACAGGGCGTTTCACCGGGGAGCTGTTTTTT. It specifies CASSRMGTGRFTGELFF. The rearrangement uses TRBV6-6 and TRBJ2-2; 9 bases align to TRBD1. The trim removed 5 bases at V and 4 bases at J, leaving 11 bases unmatched. The germline V gene encodes CDR1 MNHNY and CDR2 SVGAGI (reference sequence). The CDR3 is 17 residues long.

The chain links TRBV21-1 to TRBJ1-5. TRBV21-1 is described as a pseudogene. The length of the CDR3 is 16 residues. The CDR3 loop reads CASSLYGGVSYQPQHF. For the CDR3, the DNA is TGTGCCAGCAGCCTCTACGGAGGAGTATCTTATCAGCCCCAGCATTTT.